The 27 T cell receptor beta chains presented below share a single source sample, sequenced in a study of T cell responses to AZD1222 COVID-19 vaccine. Using immunoSEQ multiplex PCR, the repertoire was profiled, and TCRdb retains in-frame clones only, with some absent. Seen here are over 120,000 clones, roughly 88% observed once, and the top ten hold 4.5% to 5.5%. The sample in question was peripheral blood, obtained 28 days after the second dose of the MenACWY control vaccine. The source of these receptors is an adult who received the MenACWY meningococcal vaccine as a control.

J is TRBJ1-1 and V is TRBV6-5; D is ambiguous. This CDR3 has 13 residues. Per the germline V gene, CDR1 is MNHEY and CDR2 is SVGAGI. V shed 0 bases and J shed 4 bases, with 6 bases lying between them. CDR3 sequence: CASSYSASTEAFF. CDR3 DNA: TGTGCCAGCAGTTACTCTGCCAGCACTGAAGCTTTCTTT.

This clone has just one count. The chain carries TRBV19 and TRBJ2-1, with 11 bases that match TRBD2. With 7 bases clipped from V and 2 bases from J, the junction kept 4 bases outside the gene matches. The CDR3 spans 15 residues. Germline CDR1 LNHDA, CDR2 SQIVND (reference sequence). CDR3 sequence: CASISLAGAYNEQFF. CDR3 coding DNA: TGTGCCAGTATCTCACTAGCGGGAGCCTACAATGAGCAGTTCTTC.

This chain joins TRBV5-1 and TRBJ2-5; TRBD2 aligns across 7 bases. Germline V CDR1 and CDR2: SGHRS, YFSETQ. Trimming at V came to 3 bases and at J to 2 bases, leaving 4 bases not matched to a gene. The CDR3 contains 14 residues. The DNA of the CDR3 is TGCGCCAGCAGCTCTACTAGCGCGCAAGAGACCCAGTACTTC. Encoded protein: CASSSTSAQETQYF. The entire variable domain, with the rest obtained from reference TRBV5-1 and TRBJ2-5, is as follows: KAGVTQTPRYLIKTRGQQVTLSCSPISGHRSVSWYQQTPGQGLQFLFEYFSETQRNKGNFPGRFSGRQFSNSRSEMNVSTLELGDSALYLCASSSTSAQETQYFGPGTRLLVL.

This chain uses TRBV4-1 with TRBJ2-3; 7 nucleotides align to TRBD1. The germline V gene encodes CDR1 MGHRA and CDR2 YSYEKL. CDR3 length: 15 residues. V lost 4 bases and J lost 1; bases outside the gene matches: 5. The CDR3 loop reads CASSPRQGGTDTQYF. The CDR3 nucleotides read TGCGCCAGCAGCCCGCGACAGGGCGGCACAGATACGCAGTATTTT.

This chain uses TRBV11-1 with TRBJ2-2; no clear D. The CDR3 spans 12 residues. Per germline, CDR1 SGHAT and CDR2 FQDESV (reference sequence). The ends were cut back, 4 bases at V and 6 bases at J, with 6 bases in the middle. CDR3 loop: CASSSVAGELFF. The CDR3 DNA is TGTGCCAGCAGCTCTGTGGCCGGGGAGCTGTTTTTT.

The rearrangement joins TRBV4-1 to TRBJ2-2; D not resolved. This CDR3 contains 12 residues. V was shortened by 0 bases and J by 7 bases, with 3 bases between the two germline ends. Germline assignment: CDR1 MGHRA and CDR2 YSYEKL. CDR3 region: CASSQEGGELFF. In nucleotides, the CDR3 is TGCGCCAGCAGCCAAGAAGGCGGGGAGCTGTTTTTT.

V and J are TRBV20-1 and TRBJ1-2; D unresolved. There are 11 residues in the CDR3. V was trimmed by 2 bases and J by 9 bases, leaving 10 bases between them. The germline V gene encodes CDR1 DFQATT and CDR2 SNEGSKA (reference sequence). The CDR3 sequence: CSARMSLSYTF. The DNA for the CDR3 is TGCAGTGCTAGAATGTCCCTCAGCTACACCTTC.

V usage is TRBV28 and J usage is TRBJ1-5; tentative D call: TRBD1 (6 bases). In germline, CDR1 is MDHEN, CDR2 SYDVKM. V was trimmed by 4 bases and J by 6 bases, leaving 13 bases between them. The CDR3 consists of 14 residues. This CDR3 is CASSSGVLGQPQHF. The CDR3 nucleotides are TGTGCCAGCAGTTCAGGGGTTTTGGGTCAGCCCCAGCATTTT.

This clone was seen only once. V and J are TRBV6-5 and TRBJ1-5; D may be TRBD1 (6 bases). The V end lost 6 bases, the J end lost 3 bases, and 9 bases lay between the germline ends. Germline values: CDR1 MNHEY, CDR2 SVGAGI. This CDR3 is built from 13 residues. The CDR3 is CASSGQPNQPQHF. Here the CDR3 DNA reads TGTGCCAGCAGCGGACAGCCCAATCAGCCCCAGCATTTT.

This chain links TRBV18 with TRBJ2-1; 9 bases match TRBD2. The V segment lost 0 bases and the J segment 7 bases; nucleotides outside the gene matches: 19. Germline V CDR1 and CDR2: KGHSH, LQKENI. This CDR3 spans 20 amino acids. DNA of the CDR3: TGTGCCAGCTCACCACCCCCCTATTTCCGGGGGCGGGGGGGCCGTAATGAGCAGTTCTTC. The encoded protein is CASSPPPYFRGRGGRNEQFF.

J is TRBJ1-1 and V is TRBV7-2, with TRBD1 as a possible D gene (5 bases). Trimming pared 3 bases from V and 11 bases from J, leaving 19 bases between. Germline V lookup: CDR1 SGHTA, CDR2 FQGNSA. The CDR3 is made up of 14 amino acids. As DNA, the CDR3 is TGTGCCAGCAGCTTCCGGAGAGGGGCGGGTGGGGCTTTCTTT. Amino acid sequence: CASSFRRGAGGAFF.

The chain recombines TRBV12-5 with TRBJ1-1; no firm D call. Germline V lookup: CDR1 LGHNT, CDR2 FRNRAP. The V gene lost 0 bases and the J gene lost 1 base, with 9 bases spanning the gap. The CDR3 loop spans 15 amino acids. CDR3 loop: CASGLVPSENTEAFF. As DNA, the CDR3 is TGTGCTAGTGGTTTGGTACCGAGCGAGAACACTGAAGCTTTCTTT.

The rearrangement links TRBV7-2 to TRBJ2-5; 9 nucleotides line up with TRBD2. There are 14 residues in the CDR3. Germline CDR1 is SGHTA and CDR2 is FQGNSA. Trimming cost V 5 bases and J 5 bases; bases outside gene matches: 6. The CDR3: CASSARLAAETQYF. Here the CDR3 DNA reads TGTGCCAGCAGCGCCCGACTAGCGGCGGAGACCCAGTACTTC.

This clone was picked up one time. The V gene is TRBV7-2, the J gene TRBJ1-2; possible D gene TRBD1, 5 bases. The CDR3 extends over 14 amino acids. V was cut by 5 bases and J by 8 bases, with 18 bases left in between. CDR1 is SGHTA and CDR2 is FQGNSA in the germline V gene. CDR3 DNA sequence: TGTGCCAGCAGCCCGCGGACGGGGCCCTTCGGCTACACCTTC. Translation: CASSPRTGPFGYTF.

The rearrangement joins TRBV5-4 to TRBJ1-1, with D maybe TRBD1 (5 bases). This CDR3 is built from 13 residues. The germline V gene has CDR1 SGHNT and CDR2 YYREEE (reference sequence). Between the trimmed V and J ends, which lost 1 base and 5 bases, there was a span of 9 bases. The CDR3 coding sequence is TGTGCCAGCAGCTTGACAGGATATACTGAAGCTTTCTTT. Translating gives CASSLTGYTEAFF.

The chain combines TRBV12-3 or TRBV12-4 with TRBJ1-1; D unclear. Trimming took 2 bases from V and 10 from J, leaving 14 bases between them. CDR3 length: 13 residues. Here the CDR3 DNA reads TGTGCCAGCAGTTTATCCGGGAGCGGGGTAGCTTTCTTT. It translates to CASSLSGSGVAFF.

This clone was seen a single time. The rearrangement links TRBV5-6 to TRBJ1-4; 7 nucleotides match TRBD1. J was trimmed by 4 bases and V by 4 bases; bases with no gene match: 4. This CDR3 region has 14 residues. Looked up from germline, CDR1 is SGHDT and CDR2 is YYEEEE. CDR3 bases: TGTGCCAGCAGCACCCGGGACAGTAATGAAAAACTGTTTTTT. Translated: CASSTRDSNEKLFF.

This clone was seen only once. V and J are TRBV18 and TRBJ2-4, with 7 bases matching TRBD1. CDR1 and CDR2 (germline): KGHSH, LQKENI. Trimming removed 3 bases from V and 6 bases from J; junction bases left unmatched: 8. The CDR3 loop spans 15 amino acids. As DNA, the CDR3 is TGTGCCAGCTCACCCGCACAGGGGATCAGAAACATTCAGTACTTC. Its translation is CASSPAQGIRNIQYF.

The genes are TRBV2 and TRBJ2-6, with 10 positions matching TRBD1. Looked up from germline, CDR1 is SNHLY and CDR2 is FYNNEI. V gave up 6 bases and J gave up 1 base; unmatched junction bases: 6. The CDR3 consists of 17 residues. CDR3 in amino acids: CASSPTGQGSGANVLTF. The CDR3 bases are TGTGCCAGCAGCCCCACGGGACAGGGGTCTGGGGCCAACGTCCTGACTTTC.

The chain has TRBV3-1 (or the pseudogene TRBV3-2) and TRBJ2-2, with 12 bases aligning to TRBD2. Germline V gene lookup returns CDR1 LGHDT and CDR2 YNNKEL (reference sequence). The CDR3 contains 17 residues. Losses at the gene ends were 4 bases for V and 1 base for J; bases not matched to a gene: 4. The CDR3 region is CASSLRTSGKNTGELFF. CDR3 bases: TGTGCCAGCAGCCTACGGACTAGCGGGAAGAACACCGGGGAGCTGTTTTTT.

The genes are TRBV7-8 and TRBJ2-5; 8 bases agree with TRBD2. V lost 7 bases and J lost 1; bases outside the gene matches: 5. This CDR3 region has 14 residues. Germline V gives CDR1 SGHVS, CDR2 FQNEAQ. The DNA for the CDR3 is TGTGCCAGCACCCAGGGGACTAGCCAAGAGACCCAGTACTTC. It encodes CASTQGTSQETQYF.

This chain uses TRBV20-1 with TRBJ1-5, with D possibly TRBD1 on 6 matching bases. The CDR3 sequence is 16 residues long. V was cut by 3 bases and J by 0 bases, with 15 bases left in between. Germline V gene data show CDR1 as DFQATT and CDR2 as SNEGSKA (reference sequence). The CDR3 loop reads CSASPWGANSNQPQHF. For the CDR3, the DNA is TGCAGTGCTAGTCCCTGGGGGGCTAATAGCAATCAGCCCCAGCATTTT.

The chain is built from TRBV24-1 and TRBJ2-3; possibly TRBD1 for D (6 bases). CDR3 length: 15 amino acids. V lost 9 bases and J lost 0, with 15 bases in between. Per the germline V gene, CDR1 is KGHDR and CDR2 is SFDVKD. This chain's CDR3 is CATATGSYSTDTQYF. DNA of the CDR3: TGTGCCACCGCAACAGGGAGTTATAGCACAGATACGCAGTATTTT.

The chain uses TRBV5-1 and TRBJ2-1; TRBD2 matches 8 bases. V trimming: 5 bases; J trimming: 5 bases; junction bases outside the gene matches: 15. The CDR3 runs to 17 residues. Per germline, CDR1 SGHRS and CDR2 YFSETQ. The CDR3 DNA is TGCGCCAGCAGTCCGGTCCGGGGAGCGGGAGTTGACAATGAGCAGTTCTTC. It yields the protein CASSPVRGAGVDNEQFF.

The chain carries TRBV5-1 and TRBJ2-7; a weak D match, TRBD2 (5 bases). The CDR3 consists of 14 residues. V was pared by 3 bases and J by 7 bases, with 17 bases between. The V gene's germline CDR1 is SGHRS and CDR2 YFSETQ. As DNA, the CDR3 is TGCGCCAGCAGCTGGACTCCAGAGGTCGGTGAGCAGTACTTC. Protein product: CASSWTPEVGEQYF.

The V gene is TRBV20-1, the J gene TRBJ2-7, with D hard to call. This CDR3 has 11 amino acids. The V gene's germline CDR1 is DFQATT and CDR2 SNEGSKA (reference sequence). V was shortened by 3 bases and J by 3 bases, with 6 bases between the two germline ends. The CDR3 protein is CSARPGYEQYF. CDR3 DNA: TGCAGTGCTAGGCCCGGCTACGAGCAGTACTTC.

The V and J genes are TRBV2 and TRBJ1-2; 9 positions match TRBD1. This CDR3 region has 15 residues. Germline V gene lookup returns CDR1 SNHLY and CDR2 FYNNEI. The ends lost 6 bases at V and 7 bases at J; junction bases unmatched: 12. For the CDR3, the DNA is TGTGCCAGCAGCGGGGACAGGGCTAGTGGGATTGGCTACACCTTC. Its translation: CASSGDRASGIGYTF.